One sample yielded the 32 T cell receptor beta chains listed below, sequenced in a study of shared clonotypes between healthy human individuals. Sequencing used immunoSEQ multiplex PCR; TCRdb keeps in-frame clones, though not all of them. This repertoire shows more than 500,000 clones, around 96% found once; its top ten account for approximately 0.11%. The naive CD8 population came from CD45RO-negative cells selected for CCR7, without terminally differentiated effector memory CD45RA+ cells. Sequencing was done on a sample of naive CD8+ T cells sorted from blood. These receptors all stem from a woman in her 30s in good health.

The chain carries TRBV5-4 and TRBJ2-1; D not certain. The germline V and J ends were trimmed by 2 bases and 5 bases, with 8 bases remaining between them. The CDR3 extends over 13 amino acids. The V gene's germline CDR1 is SGHNT and CDR2 YYREEE (reference sequence). CDR3 DNA: TGTGCCAGCAGCTTCGGCGATCACAATGAGCAGTTCTTC. It codes for CASSFGDHNEQFF.

This clone was seen just once. V usage is TRBV27 and J usage is TRBJ1-4; TRBD1 is a possible D gene (5 bases). Trimming shortened V by 1 base and J by 1 base, and 13 bases separated the two germline ends. This CDR3 contains 17 residues. The V gene's germline CDR1 is MNHEY and CDR2 SMNVEV (reference sequence). DNA for the CDR3: TGTGCCAGCAGTTTATGGGACGGAGAAGGAACTAATGAAAAACTGTTTTTT. It encodes CASSLWDGEGTNEKLFF.

Here the CDR3 reads CASSQARAGYNEQFF. The CDR3 nucleotides read TGCGCCAGCAGCCAAGCGAGGGCTGGCTACAATGAGCAGTTCTTC. The chain carries TRBV4-1 and TRBJ2-1; maybe TRBD2 (5 bases). Germline V gene data show CDR1 as MGHRA and CDR2 as YSYEKL. V was shortened by 1 base and J by 3 bases, with 10 bases between the two germline ends. The length of the CDR3 is 15 residues.

Note on this clone: Other DNA sequences in this sample translate to the same CDR3. The J gene is TRBJ1-5, the V gene TRBV27, with 7 bases aligning to TRBD1. This CDR3 comprises 13 residues. Trimming removed 4 bases from V and 4 bases from J; junction bases left unmatched: 1. Germline assignment: CDR1 MNHEY and CDR2 SMNVEV (reference sequence). DNA for the CDR3: TGTGCCAGCAGTTGGGACAGTAATCAGCCCCAGCATTTT. Translating it yields CASSWDSNQPQHF.

The chain couples TRBV19 to TRBJ2-5; TRBD2 is a possible D gene (6 bases). With the DNA end fitting TRBJ2-7 better, the J assignment may be wrong. Looked up from germline, CDR1 is LNHDA and CDR2 is SQIVND (reference sequence). This CDR3 spans 14 amino acids. In DNA, the CDR3 is TGTGCCAGTAGTATAGTAGGAGGGGTCCACGAGCAGTACTTC. The encoded protein is CASSIVGGVHEQYF.

The chain is built from TRBV7-8 and TRBJ2-2; either TRBD1 or TRBD2 may supply D (5 bases each). The V gene's germline CDR1 is SGHVS and CDR2 FQNEAQ. This CDR3 contains 16 residues. V lost 3 bases, J lost 10 bases, and 21 bases lay in between. The CDR3: CASSFYRDPLRVELFF. In DNA, the CDR3 is TGTGCCAGCAGCTTCTACCGGGACCCTCTAAGGGTGGAGCTGTTTTTT.

As DNA, the CDR3 is TGTGCCAGCACCAACCGAAAAGGAGCAGGGGAAGAGACCCAGTACTTC. Amino acid sequence: CASTNRKGAGEETQYF. V is TRBV6-6 and J is TRBJ2-5; D is perhaps TRBD1 (6 bases). Germline V gene data show CDR1 as MNHNY and CDR2 as SVGAGI (reference sequence). The V and J ends lost 7 bases and 3 bases respectively, with 21 bases between them. This CDR3 spans 16 amino acids.

This chain links TRBV6-5 with TRBJ2-7; 10 positions match TRBD2. The CDR3 runs to 15 residues. Germline V gives CDR1 MNHEY, CDR2 SVGAGI. The trim removed 0 bases at V and 3 bases at J, leaving 2 bases unmatched. CDR3 region: CASSYSSSGGYEQYF. The CDR3 coding sequence is TGTGCCAGCAGTTACTCGTCTAGCGGGGGCTACGAGCAGTACTTC.

To note about this clone: Other DNA sequences in the sample encode the same CDR3. This chain uses TRBV28 with TRBJ1-5, with D possibly being TRBD1 (5 bases). Germline CDR1 reads MDHEN; CDR2 reads SYDVKM. The CDR3 has 13 residues. V lost 3 bases, J lost 4 bases, and 7 bases lay in between. The CDR3 region has the DNA TGTGCCAGCAGTTTTGGGGGAAATCAGCCCCAGCATTTT. Translating it yields CASSFGGNQPQHF.

The chain links TRBV19 to TRBJ2-3, with D uncertain. Germline CDR1 reads LNHDA; CDR2 reads SQIVND (reference sequence). The V and J ends lost 4 bases and 0 bases respectively, with 8 bases between them. The CDR3 contains 14 residues. The CDR3 here is CASSTLGSTDTQYF. The CDR3 DNA reads TGTGCCAGTAGTACCCTGGGGAGCACAGATACGCAGTATTTT.

V usage is TRBV5-8 and J usage is TRBJ1-2; no clear D gene. The V gene lost 2 bases and the J gene lost 8 bases, with 7 bases spanning the gap. Germline V gives CDR1 SGHTS, CDR2 YDEGEE. This CDR3 region has 11 residues. The CDR3 here is CASSFFSGYTF. CDR3 DNA: TGTGCCAGCAGCTTTTTTAGCGGCTACACCTTC.

This chain joins TRBV14 and TRBJ2-2; possibly TRBD2 for D (5 bases). With 1 base removed from V and 3 bases from J, the gap between germline ends came to 9 bases. This CDR3 spans 15 amino acids. Germline loops: CDR1 SGHDN, CDR2 FVKESK. The CDR3: CASSQGPGDTGELFF. CDR3 nucleotide sequence: TGTGCCAGCAGCCAAGGTCCCGGGGACACCGGGGAGCTGTTTTTT.

This clone turned up a few times. The chain has TRBV6-1 and TRBJ2-7; D ambiguous. V was trimmed by 3 bases and J by 2 bases, leaving 14 bases between them. CDR1 MNHNS and CDR2 SASEGT come from the germline V gene. This CDR3 is 15 amino acids long. CDR3 coding DNA: TGTGCCAGCAGTGACGACCTACCTACTCCCTACGAGCAGTACTTC. It is translated as CASSDDLPTPYEQYF.

V is TRBV7-9 and J is TRBJ1-6, with D perhaps matching TRBD1 (5 bases). V was trimmed by 1 base and J by 4 bases, leaving 8 bases between them. Germline V gene data show CDR1 as SEHNR and CDR2 as FQNEAQ (reference sequence). The CDR3 is 15 residues long. In DNA form, the CDR3 reads TGTGCCAGCAGCTTAGAAGGGACTTATAATTCACCCCTCCACTTT. Amino acids: CASSLEGTYNSPLHF.

The chain uses TRBV27 and TRBJ2-1, with TRBD2 as a possible D gene (5 bases). The CDR3 has 15 residues. The germline V gene encodes CDR1 MNHEY and CDR2 SMNVEV (reference sequence). Trimming removed 5 bases from V and 2 bases from J, with 13 bases in between. The CDR3, as DNA: TGTGCCAGCAGTAGCGGACCAAGTGCCTACAATGAGCAGTTCTTC. Amino acids: CASSSGPSAYNEQFF.

This chain connects TRBV28 to TRBJ2-2; possibly TRBD1 or TRBD2 for D (5 bases each). CDR1 and CDR2 from the germline V gene are MDHEN and SYDVKM. V dropped 1 base and J dropped 3 bases, with 21 bases sitting between them. There are 19 residues in the CDR3. The DNA for the CDR3 is TGTGCCAGCAGTTTATTGCGCGGAGGTGTCCTAGGGGACACCGGGGAGCTGTTTTTT. Its protein is CASSLLRGGVLGDTGELFF.

The V call is TRBV27, the J call TRBJ2-3; a possible D gene is TRBD1 (5 bases). V was trimmed by 7 bases and J by 0 bases, leaving 14 bases between them. The CDR3 spans 15 residues. Per the germline V gene, CDR1 is MNHEY and CDR2 is SMNVEV (reference sequence). CDR3 sequence reads: CASNPGAGSTDTQYF. The DNA of the CDR3 is TGTGCCAGCAACCCTGGGGCCGGTAGCACAGATACGCAGTATTTT.

Written as DNA, the CDR3 is TGTGCCAGTAGTATTCTCCCCACAGATACGCAGTATTTT. This gives the protein CASSILPTDTQYF. V usage is TRBV19 and J usage is TRBJ2-3; D is ambiguous. Trimming pared 3 bases from V and 2 bases from J, leaving 6 bases between. This CDR3 comprises 13 residues. The germline V gene encodes CDR1 LNHDA and CDR2 SQIVND (reference sequence).

This chain joins TRBV9 and TRBJ1-6; D gene unclear. CDR1 and CDR2 (germline): SGDLS, YYNGEE. This CDR3 is 12 amino acids long. Trimming shortened V by 2 bases and J by 10 bases, and 7 bases separated the two germline ends. The CDR3: CASSVSGSPLHF. DNA of the CDR3: TGTGCCAGCAGCGTGTCGGGGTCACCCCTCCACTTT.

The V call is TRBV7-2, the J call TRBJ2-5; 9 bases are a match to TRBD2. The end of the DNA fits TRBJ2-7 better, so the J call may be wrong. Germline CDR1 and CDR2: SGHTA and FQGNSA. The CDR3 is made up of 15 amino acids. CDR3 nucleotides: TGTGCCAGCAGCTCGTTGACTAGCGGAGCCTACGAGCAGTACTTC. Protein sequence: CASSSLTSGAYEQYF.

This chain joins TRBV5-6 and TRBJ2-2; D might be TRBD1 (6 bases). This CDR3 has 17 residues. CDR1 SGHDT and CDR2 YYEEEE come from the germline V gene. The V end lost 4 bases, the J end lost 6 bases, and 22 bases lay between the germline ends. DNA of the CDR3: TGTGCCAGCAGCAATGGGGACACGGGCCGAGTCGCCGGGGAGCTGTTTTTT. Amino acid sequence: CASSNGDTGRVAGELFF. Supplemented by reference TRBV5-6 and TRBJ2-2, the full variable domain reads DAGVTQSPTHLIKTRGQQVTLRCSPKSGHDTVSWYQQALGQGPQFIFQYYEEEERQRGNFPDRFSGHQFPNYSSELNVNALLLGDSALYLCASSNGDTGRVAGELFFGEGSRLTVL.

This clone was observed once. CDR3 sequence reads: CAIRTSTDTQYF. CDR3 coding DNA: TGTGCCATTCGAACTAGCACAGATACGCAGTATTTT. The J gene is TRBJ2-3, the V gene TRBV27; D not certain. Germline V gene data show CDR1 as MNHEY and CDR2 as SMNVEV (reference sequence). With 10 bases removed from V and 0 bases from J, the gap between germline ends came to 8 bases. The CDR3 is 12 amino acids.

The CDR3 protein is CSVGVLKWANNEQFF. In nucleotides, the CDR3 is TGCAGCGTTGGTGTGCTGAAATGGGCCAACAATGAGCAGTTCTTC. The chain uses TRBV29-1 and TRBJ2-1; D remains ambiguous. The germline gives CDR1 SQVTM, CDR2 ANQGSEA. V was shortened by 4 bases and J by 5 bases, with 18 bases between the two germline ends. The CDR3 has 15 residues.

The gene calls are TRBV4-1 and TRBJ2-2, with D possibly TRBD2 on 6 matching bases. The germline V gene has CDR1 MGHRA and CDR2 YSYEKL. This CDR3 spans 14 amino acids. V lost 7 bases, J lost 5 bases, and 14 bases lay in between. CDR3 DNA: TGCGCCAGCACCCTACGTGCGGGGACCGGGGAGCTGTTTTTT. Its protein product is CASTLRAGTGELFF.

V is TRBV7-9 and J is TRBJ2-1; TRBD2 agrees at 7 bases. Looked up from germline, CDR1 is SEHNR and CDR2 is FQNEAQ (reference sequence). The ends lost 3 bases at V and 7 bases at J; junction bases unmatched: 15. The CDR3 is 17 amino acids. CDR3 DNA: TGTGCCAGCAGCTTCGACTTGACTAGCTTAGAGGCTAATGAGCAGTTCTTC. Its translation is CASSFDLTSLEANEQFF.

This chain links TRBV11-2 with TRBJ2-7, with 11 positions matching TRBD2. The germline V gene has CDR1 SGHAT and CDR2 FQNNGV. The CDR3 is 15 residues long. The trim removed 5 bases at V and 2 bases at J, leaving 5 bases unmatched. Here the CDR3 DNA reads TGTGCCAGCAGCCAACTAGCGGGAGTAACCTACGAGCAGTACTTC. Its protein product is CASSQLAGVTYEQYF.

This chain connects TRBV27 to TRBJ2-7, with D perhaps TRBD2 (6 bases). Between the trimmed V and J ends, which lost 5 bases and 1 base, there was a span of 15 bases. The CDR3 loop spans 15 amino acids. The germline gives CDR1 MNHEY, CDR2 SMNVEV (reference sequence). Here the CDR3 DNA reads TGTGCCAGCAGTACGTACTTACGGGGGTCCTACGAGCAGTACTTC. Translated: CASSTYLRGSYEQYF.

The rearrangement links TRBV4-2 to TRBJ1-2; 8 nucleotides align to TRBD1. The CDR3 totals 14 residues. The V gene's germline CDR1 is LGHNA and CDR2 YNFKEQ. V was clipped by 5 bases and J by 4 bases; unmatched bases: 6. This CDR3 reads CASSSLDRAYGYTF. The CDR3 region has the DNA TGTGCCAGCAGCTCTCTGGACAGGGCCTATGGCTACACCTTC.

This rearrangement joins TRBV5-1 to TRBJ2-7; D is unclear. Deletions cut 2 bases from V and 2 bases from J, with 14 bases between. Germline CDR1 reads SGHRS; CDR2 reads YFSETQ. This CDR3 region has 15 residues. The CDR3 reads CASSFTTRLPYEQYF. Here the CDR3 DNA reads TGCGCCAGCAGCTTTACAACCCGATTACCCTACGAGCAGTACTTC.

CDR3 sequence (DNA): TGTGCCAGTAGTACCCTAGCGGGAGTTAAAGATACGCAGTATTTT. The encoded protein is CASSTLAGVKDTQYF. V is TRBV19 and J is TRBJ2-3; TRBD2 matches at 10 bases. The CDR3 covers 15 residues. Germline loops: CDR1 LNHDA, CDR2 SQIVND (reference sequence). J lost 5 bases, V lost 4 bases, and 6 bases had no gene match. The variable domain in full, completed from reference TRBV19 and TRBJ2-3, reads DGGITQSPKYLFRKEGQNVTLSCEQNLNHDAMYWYRQDPGQGLRLIYYSQIVNDFQKGDIAEGYSVSREKKESFPLTVTSAQKNPTAFYLCASSTLAGVKDTQYFGPGTRLTVL.

This clone appeared a few times. The chain couples TRBV5-5 to TRBJ1-4; D is unclear. CDR1 and CDR2 (germline): SGHKS, YYEKEE (reference sequence). This CDR3 contains 13 residues. Trimming pared 3 bases from V and 4 bases from J, leaving 7 bases between. The CDR3 nucleotides read TGTGCCAGCAGCTGGGTCTTTAATGAAAAACTGTTTTTT. This translates into CASSWVFNEKLFF.

The rearrangement uses TRBV15 and TRBJ1-1; 8 nucleotides line up with TRBD1. Germline CDR1 is LNHNV and CDR2 is YYDKDF (reference sequence). CDR3 length equals 14 residues. With 5 bases clipped from V and 0 bases from J, the junction kept 2 bases outside the gene matches. Here the CDR3 DNA reads TGTGCCACCAGCGACAGGGGCATGAACACTGAAGCTTTCTTT. This gives the protein CATSDRGMNTEAFF.